This T cell receptor (beta chain) comes out of a study of blood T cells in healthy people across ages. Turning to the study itself: There was about one barcoded beta molecule captured by template switching per two T cells. Study-wide results and caveats: Donor CMV status was unknown, possibly confounding expanded clonotype changes.

For this clonotype: Its matching antigen is unknown.

Germline CDR1 DFQATT, CDR2 SNEGSKA (reference sequence). The CDR3 is 13 amino acids. The ends lost 7 bases at V and 4 bases at J; junction bases unmatched: 4. Using a J-beta primer mix together with a sample-barcoded 5' primer, a second PCR was run for roughly 7 to 11 cycles. One entry per CDR3 protein, called by TCRdb with MiXCR from the 5' RACE reads. The table includes 1.5 million to 1.8 million distinct CDR3 sequences, less than 45% detected once. The chain recombines TRBV20-1 with TRBJ1-6; 7 nucleotides line up with TRBD1. Sample: blood. This clonotype originated in a young woman in good health. CDR3: CSGTGPYNSPLHF. The CDR3 DNA follows: TGCAGTGGGACAGGCCCTTATAATTCACCCCTCCACTTT.